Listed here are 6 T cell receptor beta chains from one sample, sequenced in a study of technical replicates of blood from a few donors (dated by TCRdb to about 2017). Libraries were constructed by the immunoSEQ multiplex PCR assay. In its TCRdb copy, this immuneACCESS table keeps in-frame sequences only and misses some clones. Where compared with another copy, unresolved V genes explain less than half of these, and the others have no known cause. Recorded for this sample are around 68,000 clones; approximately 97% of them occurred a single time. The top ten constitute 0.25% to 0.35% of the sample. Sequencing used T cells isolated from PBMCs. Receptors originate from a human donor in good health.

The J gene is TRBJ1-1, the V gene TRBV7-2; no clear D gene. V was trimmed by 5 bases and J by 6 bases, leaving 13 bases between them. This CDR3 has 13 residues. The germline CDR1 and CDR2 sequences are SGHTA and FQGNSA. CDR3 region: CASSENSRAEAFF. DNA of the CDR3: TGTGCCAGCAGCGAAAACTCGCGGGCTGAAGCTTTCTTT.

This CDR3 is CASSPYTGKNTEAFF. The CDR3 nucleotides are TGTGCCAGCTCACCTTATACAGGGAAAAACACTGAAGCTTTCTTT. The gene calls are TRBV18 and TRBJ1-1; weak D call: TRBD1 (6 bases). The V end lost 3 bases, the J end lost 2 bases, and 13 bases lay between the germline ends. The CDR3 consists of 15 residues. The germline V gene has CDR1 KGHSH and CDR2 LQKENI.

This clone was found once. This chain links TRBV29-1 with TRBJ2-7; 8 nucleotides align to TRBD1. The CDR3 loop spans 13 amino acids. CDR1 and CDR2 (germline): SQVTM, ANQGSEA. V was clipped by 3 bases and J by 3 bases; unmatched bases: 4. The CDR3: CSVDGTGSYEQYF. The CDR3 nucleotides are TGCAGCGTTGACGGGACAGGCAGCTACGAGCAGTACTTC.

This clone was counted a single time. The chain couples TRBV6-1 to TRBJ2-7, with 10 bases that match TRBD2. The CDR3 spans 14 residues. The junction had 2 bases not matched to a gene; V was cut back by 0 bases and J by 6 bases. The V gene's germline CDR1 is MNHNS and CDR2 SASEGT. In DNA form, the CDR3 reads TGTGCCAGCAGTGAAGCCCGGACTAGCGGCGAGCAGTACTTC. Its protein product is CASSEARTSGEQYF.

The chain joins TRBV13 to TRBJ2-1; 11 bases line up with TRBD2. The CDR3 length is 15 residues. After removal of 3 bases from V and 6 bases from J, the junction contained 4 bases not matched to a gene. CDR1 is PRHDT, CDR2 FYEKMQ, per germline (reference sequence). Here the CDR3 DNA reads TGTGCCAGCAGCTTTGGGACTAGCGGATCCAATGAGCAGTTCTTC. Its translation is CASSFGTSGSNEQFF.

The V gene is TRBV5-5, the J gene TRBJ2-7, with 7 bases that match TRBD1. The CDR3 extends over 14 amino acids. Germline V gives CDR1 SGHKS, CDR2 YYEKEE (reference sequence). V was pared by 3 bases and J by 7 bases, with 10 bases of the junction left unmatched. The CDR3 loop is CASSWDRPGGEQYF. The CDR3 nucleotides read TGTGCCAGCAGCTGGGACAGACCCGGAGGTGAGCAGTACTTC.